The sequence of this TCR beta chain was determined in a study of Graves' ophthalmopathy and Graves' hyperthyroidism. Amplification of TCR beta CDR3 regions used RNA transcripts. First-round RT-PCR with HTBI primers preceded a second-round multiplex PCR. TCRdb independently ran MiXCR on the multiplex PCR reads; one entry per CDR3 protein. The sample has just over 400,000 distinct CDR3 sequences, roughly 20% seen once. The sequence was obtained from a woman younger than 30 with stable Graves' hyperthyroidism. The specimen sequenced was peripheral blood.

The CDR3 reads CAWSEAENTEAFF. CDR3 DNA: TGTGCCTGGAGTGAGGCAGAGAACACTGAAGCTTTCTTT. The rearrangement uses TRBV30 and TRBJ1-1; D not certain. The length of the CDR3 is 13 residues. Trimming removed 1 base at V and 1 base at J, with 7 bases between. The germline CDR1 and CDR2 sequences are GTSNPN and SVGIG (reference sequence).